This paragraph covers one T cell receptor beta chain sequence. No antigen is known for it. The sample originates from a study of stem cell transplantation in POMP-related autoinflammatory disease. Whole-study results and caveats: A trend toward lower repertoire diversity and greater clonality appeared in every analyzed T-cell subset of PRAID patients.

Sequencing used immunoSEQ multiplex PCR; TCRdb keeps in-frame clones, though not all of them. Here the sample spans 25,000 to 40,000 clones, almost 90% being singletons. CDR1 SNHLY and CDR2 FYNNEI come from the germline V gene. The CDR3 has 16 residues. J was trimmed by 8 bases and V by 8 bases; bases with no gene match: 15. This specimen consisted of CD4+ T cells from PBMCs, obtained before stem cell transplantation. The source is a human donor with POMP-related autoinflammation and immune dysregulation (PRAID). The chain recombines TRBV2 with TRBJ2-1; 10 nucleotides line up with TRBD2. CDR3 in DNA: TGTGCCAGCGGAGGGGCTAGCGGGAGTGGCCTCGATGAGCAGTTCTTC. It translates to CASGGASGSGLDEQFF.